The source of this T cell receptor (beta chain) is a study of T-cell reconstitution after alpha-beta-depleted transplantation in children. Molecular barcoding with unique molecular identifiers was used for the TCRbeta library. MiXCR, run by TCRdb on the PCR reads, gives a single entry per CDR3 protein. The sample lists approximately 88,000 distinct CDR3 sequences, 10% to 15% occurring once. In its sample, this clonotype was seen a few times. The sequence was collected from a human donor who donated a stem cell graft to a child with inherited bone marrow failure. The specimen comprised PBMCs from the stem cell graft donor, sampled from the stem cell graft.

The CDR3 is CSAAPGQGNYGYTF. Written as DNA, the CDR3 is TGCAGTGCTGCGCCGGGACAGGGGAACTATGGCTACACCTTC. The rearrangement joins TRBV20-1 to TRBJ1-2, with TRBD1 matching over 10 bases. V gave up 5 bases and J gave up 2 bases; unmatched junction bases: 5. There are 14 residues in the CDR3. Germline CDR1 is DFQATT and CDR2 is SNEGSKA (reference sequence).